The rows below give T cell receptor beta chains drawn from one sample of a study of T cell responses to AZD1222 COVID-19 vaccine. TCRdb's copy holds only in-frame clones and misses some; the assay was immunoSEQ multiplex PCR. The repertoire holds under 150,000 clones, with around 90% as singletons. Specimen: peripheral blood, collected on day 0 of AZD1222 vaccination. The receptors were gathered from an adult in good health. The CDR3 runs from the conserved cysteine through the conserved F or W. Fields, in order: CDR3 length, clone size, D gene, J gene, V gene, CDR3 protein, CDR3 DNA. A D gene is named only where the DNA matches it firmly. A clone size is listed for some rows: how often the clone was seen (once, few, many), or a class if it is expanded.

17 | NA | TRBD2 | TRBJ2-3 | TRBV9 | CASSGSGTSRSTDTQYF | TGTGCCAGCAGCGGATCCGGGACTAGCCGTAGCACAGATACGCAGTATTTT
14 | NA | NA | TRBJ2-7 | TRBV7-2 | CASSLVARTYEQYF | TGTGCCAGCAGCTTAGTTGCCCGTACCTACGAGCAGTACTTC
16 | NA | TRBD1 | TRBJ2-7 | TRBV5-1 | CASSLGQGGLPYEQYF | TGCGCCAGCAGCCTCGGACAGGGGGGCCTCCCCTACGAGCAGTACTTC
13 | few | NA | TRBJ2-7 | TRBV6-5 | CASTSLSSYEQYF | TGTGCCAGCACCAGCCTTTCGTCCTACGAGCAGTACTTC
13 | once | TRBD1 | TRBJ1-2 | TRBV14 | CASSHRQGFGYTF | TGTGCCAGCAGCCACCGACAGGGTTTCGGCTACACCTTC
16 | NA | NA | TRBJ2-7 | TRBV11-2 | CASSRSGSGLPYEQYF | TGTGCCAGCAGCCGGAGTGGATCCGGGCTTCCCTACGAGCAGTACTTC
13 | NA | NA | TRBJ2-1 | TRBV7-2 | CASSLALESEQFF | TGTGCCAGCAGCTTAGCGCTGGAGTCGGAGCAGTTCTTC
14 | few | NA | TRBJ2-2 | TRBV6-4 | CASSLQGETGELFF | TGTGCCAGCAGTCTCCAGGGAGAGACCGGGGAGCTGTTTTTT
16 | NA | TRBD1 | TRBJ2-3 | TRBV7-2 | CASSQIWTGPTDTQYF | TGTGCCAGCAGTCAAATCTGGACAGGGCCCACAGATACGCAGTATTTT
14 | NA | NA | TRBJ2-7 | TRBV28 | CASSLRSGTYEQYF | TGTGCCAGCAGTTTACGGAGTGGTACCTACGAGCAGTACTTC
14 | NA | TRBD1 | TRBJ1-2 | TRBV6-1 | CASSDGTGDYGYTF | TGTGCCAGCAGTGACGGGACAGGGGATTATGGCTACACCTTC
14 | NA | NA | TRBJ1-5 | TRBV5-3 | CARSQDSLNQPQHF | TGTGCCAGAAGCCAGGACAGCCTCAATCAGCCCCAGCATTTT
15 | NA | NA | TRBJ2-7 | TRBV7-2 | CASSSNRAHKYEQYF | TGTGCCAGCAGCTCCAACCGGGCCCACAAATACGAGCAGTACTTC
16 | NA | NA | TRBJ1-6 | TRBV4-2 | CASSQAPGLDNSPLHF | TGTGCCAGCAGCCAGGCTCCGGGACTGGATAATTCACCCCTCCACTTT
14 | NA | NA | TRBJ1-1 | TRBV6-5 | CASSYRSDRFEAFF | TGTGCCAGCAGTTACCGGAGTGACAGATTTGAAGCTTTCTTT
15 | NA | TRBD1 | TRBJ1-4 | TRBV6-5 | CASSRTGLGGEKLFF | TGTGCCAGCAGTAGGACAGGGCTTGGTGGGGAAAAACTGTTTTTT
13 | NA | NA | TRBJ1-6 | TRBV4-3 | CASSGGSRSPLHF | TGCGCCAGCAGCGGTGGATCTCGATCACCCCTCCACTTT